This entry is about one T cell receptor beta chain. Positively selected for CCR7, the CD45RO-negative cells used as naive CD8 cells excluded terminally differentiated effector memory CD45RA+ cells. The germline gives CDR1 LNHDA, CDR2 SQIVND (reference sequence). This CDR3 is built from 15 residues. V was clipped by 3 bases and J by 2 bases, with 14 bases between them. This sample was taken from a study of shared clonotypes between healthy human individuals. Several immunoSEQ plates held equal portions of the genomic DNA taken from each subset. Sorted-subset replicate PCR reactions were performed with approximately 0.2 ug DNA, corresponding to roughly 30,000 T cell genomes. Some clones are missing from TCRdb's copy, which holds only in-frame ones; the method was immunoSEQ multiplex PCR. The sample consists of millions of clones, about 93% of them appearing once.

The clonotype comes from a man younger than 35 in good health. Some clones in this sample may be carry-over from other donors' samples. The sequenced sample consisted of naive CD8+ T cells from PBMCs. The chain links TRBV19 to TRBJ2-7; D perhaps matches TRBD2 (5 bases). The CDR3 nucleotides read TGTGCCAGTAGTATCTTTCCGGGGATAACCTACGAGCAGTACTTC. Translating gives CASSIFPGITYEQYF. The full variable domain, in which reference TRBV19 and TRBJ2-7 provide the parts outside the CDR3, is DGGITQSPKYLFRKEGQNVTLSCEQNLNHDAMYWYRQDPGQGLRLIYYSQIVNDFQKGDIAEGYSVSREKKESFPLTVTSAQKNPTAFYLCASSIFPGITYEQYFGPGTRLTVT.